Below, one TCR beta chain is given with its context. This clone's antigen is unknown. No much larger clone exists at a distance of one base, and base qualities are not known. Library preparation was by 5' RACE. The listed sequencing device is Illumina HiSeq 2500. A second about 7 to 11 cycle PCR used a sample-barcoded 5' primer and a J-beta primer mix. A unique molecular identifier was introduced onto each TCR beta cDNA molecule by a template-switch 5' adaptor carrying 12 random nucleotides. At least 3 million CDR3-containing paired-end reads were obtained from each sample. All of the RNA was converted into first-strand cDNA using the Mint cDNA synthesis kit, with a TRBC-specific oligonucleotide serving as the primer. All cDNA was treated with uracil-DNA glycosylase and then went through a first 18-cycle PCR with the universal primers M1SS and BC2_uni_R. Per the source publication's procedure: Normalization of each sample was performed by random selection of 1 million high-quality reads, each carrying a distinct molecular identifier. Reads with shared molecular identifiers were discarded instead of being binned into consensus sequences. MiTCR, run with a Q25 quality threshold and the strictest error-elimination algorithm, handled CDR3 identification, clonotype clustering and error correction. A nonparametric unseen species model with Euler transformation was used to estimate lower-bound total TCR beta diversity. TCRdb took the public reads, trimmed them with fastp at Q25, ran MiXCR for clone calling and kept in-frame beta chains. Every distinct CDR3 protein forms one entry, paired with its most common genes and DNA. The V and J calls shown here were made by TCRdb, not taken from the authors' results. This sample holds around 800,000 distinct CDR3 sequences; 35% to 50% were observed only once. Of the sample, approximately 18% falls within the top ten clones.

The entry originates in a study of blood T cells in healthy people across ages (dated by TCRdb to the mid-2010s). In terms of the full investigation: In model experiments, template switching captured roughly one uniquely barcoded TCR beta cDNA molecule for every two T cells. The study analyzed two additional independent replicas of 1 million unique cDNA reads from the same blood draw for two donors, one aged 18 to 30 and one aged 80 or older. To track age-related changes in TCR beta repertoire diversity, the study relied on deep sequencing normalized with unique cDNA molecular identifiers. The donors were divided into four age groups: young (average roughly 15 years), middle-aged (roughly 42), aged (about 56) and long-lived (82). To avoid experimental bias, donors of different ages were spread randomly across the sequencing lanes. What the study reported, not specific to this receptor: Since profiling was done on bulk unsorted PBMCs, naive and antigen-experienced compartments could not be conclusively compared. Estimates of total diversity from one million sequenced T cells were regarded as lower bounds and underestimates. As age increased, observed TCR beta diversity per million T cells dropped in a roughly linear way, and a significant reduction was already evident by age around 41. Observed TCR beta diversity correlated strongly with the percentage of naive T cells measured by flow cytometry. Compared with the aged group, the long-lived group had more naive CD4+ T cells, fewer expanded clones and increased TCR diversity, suggesting age selection. Because the CMV infection status of the donors was unknown, age-related changes in expanded clonotypes may potentially have been confounded.

For CDR1 and CDR2, the germline V gene lists MDHEN and SYDVKM. From cysteine to phenylalanine, the CDR3 is 15 amino acids long. Of all the DNA, just the CDR3 is kept, 45 bases in frame from base 1. V is shortened by 8 bases, J by 0 bases, and the region joining them spans 14 bases. The approximately 39 donors, aged 6 to 90 years, were systemically healthy Caucasian individuals from Russia. Each donor gave ten milliliters of peripheral blood, drawn into EDTA-treated Vacutainer tubes. Ficoll-Paque density-gradient centrifugation was used to isolate PBMCs, with at least 6.5 million per sample. Total RNA was extracted from PBMCs with Trizol reagent, with at least 6 micrograms obtained per sample. For every donor, flow cytometry on a PBMC aliquot measured the percentage of naive CD45RAhigh/CD27high T cells.

Sequencing used blood. The receptor was isolated from an elderly man in good health. Here the chain combines TRBV28 and TRBJ2-1; the D gene assignment is ambiguous. The DNA is as follows: TGTGCCAGCTCTCGCCCTGGTGGCTCCTACAATGAGCAGTTCTTC. The encoded protein is CASSRPGGSYNEQFF.